A selection of T cell receptor beta chains follows, all from one sample in a study of blood T cell repertoires in COVID-19. Profiled with immunoSEQ multiplex PCR; TCRdb holds only in-frame clones, not every one. The table lists 75,000 to 100,000 clones, around 87% of them singletons. Sample: peripheral blood. Receptor source: a human donor in a cohort sampled during active COVID-19. Both conserved end residues are part of each CDR3. D genes are given only for firm matches. Rows give clone size only sometimes, using once, few, many, or a class for an expanded clone.

TRBJ2-3 TRBV5-1 - TRBD2 CASSRTPGLAGAPIHTDTQYF TGCGCCAGCAGCCGAACGCCGGGACTAGCGGGGGCCCCAATCCACACAGATACGCAGTATTTT
TRBJ2-5 TRBV5-4 - TRBD2 CASSLLGLAGGQETQYF TGTGCCAGCAGCTTGTTGGGACTAGCGGGCGGACAAGAGACCCAGTACTTC
TRBJ1-1 TRBV19 once - CASSLRRETEAFF TGTGCCAGTAGCCTCAGGCGTGAGACTGAAGCTTTCTTT
TRBJ2-3 TRBV29-1 - TRBD1 CSVPGGAWTDTQYF TGCAGCGTTCCAGGGGGCGCATGGACAGATACGCAGTATTTT
TRBJ1-1 TRBV6-1 - - CASSERGSGEAFF TGTGCCAGCAGTGAAAGGGGGTCAGGAGAAGCTTTCTTT
TRBJ2-7 TRBV2 once TRBD2 CAYDPIAGTYEQYF TGTGCCTACGACCCCATAGCGGGGACCTACGAGCAGTACTTC
TRBJ2-1 TRBV7-6 - - CASSPIGGSSTPYNEQFF TGTGCCAGCAGTCCCATCGGGGGTTCCTCAACCCCCTACAATGAGCAGTTCTTC
TRBJ2-1 TRBV18 - TRBD1 CASSPRQGADEQFF TGTGCCAGCTCACCACGTCAGGGGGCGGACGAGCAGTTCTTC
TRBJ2-7 TRBV7-9 once TRBD1 CASSPAGTGSYEQYF TGTGCCAGCAGCCCCGCCGGGACAGGGTCCTACGAGCAGTACTTC
TRBJ1-5 TRBV19 - TRBD1 CASSTDRGRGQPQHF TGTGCCAGTAGTACGGACAGGGGGCGCGGTCAGCCCCAGCATTTT
TRBJ1-6 TRBV4-1 - - CASSQDVGGGSPLHF TGCGCCAGCAGCCAAGACGTCGGGGGTGGATCACCCCTCCACTTT
TRBJ2-3 TRBV19 - TRBD1 CASRRGQGGTDTQYF TGTGCCAGTAGACGGGGACAGGGTGGCACAGATACGCAGTATTTT
TRBJ2-3 TRBV3-1/TRBV3-2 - - CASSQDWQTDTQYF TGTGCCAGCAGCCAAGATTGGCAAACAGATACGCAGTATTTT
TRBJ1-2 TRBV5-1 - TRBD1 CASSTGTGGGYTF TGCGCCAGCAGCACAGGGACAGGGGGCGGCTACACCTTC
TRBJ1-5 TRBV5-5 - - CASSQDSLANQPQHF TGTGCCAGCAGTCAGGACAGTTTGGCGAATCAGCCCCAGCATTTT
TRBJ2-1 TRBV4-3 - - CASSQTGLYNEQFF TGCGCCAGCAGCCAAACAGGGCTCTACAATGAGCAGTTCTTC
TRBJ2-1 TRBV7-8 - TRBD1 CASSLGWDRNNEQFF TGTGCCAGCAGCTTAGGATGGGACAGGAACAATGAGCAGTTCTTC
TRBJ2-7 TRBV27 - - CASSLSQAAGREQYF TGTGCCAGCAGTTTAAGCCAGGCGGCGGGTAGGGAGCAGTACTTC
TRBJ2-2 TRBV4-1 - - CASSPLNTGELFF TGCGCCAGCAGCCCACTAAACACCGGGGAGCTGTTTTTT
TRBJ2-5 TRBV6-2/TRBV6-3 once TRBD2 CASSYIGEGETQYF TGTGCCAGCAGTTACATCGGGGAGGGAGAGACCCAGTACTTC
TRBJ1-5 TRBV19 - - CASSSRGEGNQPQHF TGTGCCAGTAGTTCTCGCGGCGAGGGAAATCAGCCCCAGCATTTT
TRBJ2-3 TRBV14 - TRBD1 CASSLQGIADTQYF TGTGCCAGCAGCTTACAGGGGATCGCAGATACGCAGTATTTT
TRBJ1-3 TRBV29-1 - TRBD1 CSVAGQKGNTIYF TGCAGCGTGGCGGGACAGAAAGGAAACACCATATATTTT
TRBJ1-2 TRBV19 few - CASSIAQGWDYGYTF TGTGCCAGTAGTATAGCCCAGGGGTGGGACTATGGCTACACCTTC
TRBJ2-1 TRBV2 - TRBD2 CASSESGLIYNEQFF TGTGCCAGCAGTGAATCGGGACTAATATACAATGAGCAGTTCTTC
TRBJ1-6 TRBV6-5 once - CASRPLGDNSPLHF TGTGCCAGCAGACCTCTGGGAGATAATTCACCCCTCCACTTT
TRBJ1-4 TRBV5-4 - - CASSLERLDEKLFF TGTGCCAGCAGCCTAGAAAGACTCGATGAAAAACTGTTTTTT
TRBJ1-1 TRBV2 - TRBD1 CASTQGSGRGREAFF TGTGCCAGCACCCAGGGGTCGGGTAGGGGGCGGGAAGCTTTCTTT
TRBJ1-1 TRBV5-5 - TRBD1 CASSSRDRNTEAFF TGTGCCAGCAGCTCCCGGGACAGAAACACTGAAGCTTTCTTT
TRBJ2-1 TRBV9 - TRBD2 CASSLAGAYNEQFF TGTGCCAGCAGCCTGGCGGGGGCCTACAATGAGCAGTTCTTC
TRBJ1-1 TRBV4-3 - TRBD1 CASSQVAGGMGTEAFF TGCGCCAGCAGCCAAGTGGCAGGGGGGATGGGAACTGAAGCTTTCTTT
TRBJ1-2 TRBV4-1 few TRBD1 CASSQAGQGLYGYTF TGCGCCAGCAGCCAGGCGGGACAGGGCCTTTACGGCTACACCTTC
TRBJ2-5 TRBV6-1 - - CASSEVGVRQETQYF TGTGCCAGCAGTGAAGTCGGGGTCAGGCAAGAGACCCAGTACTTC
TRBJ2-1 TRBV12-5 - - CASGPRRGSLNEQFF TGTGCTAGTGGTCCCCGGCGGGGTTCTCTCAATGAGCAGTTCTTC
TRBJ1-1 TRBV19 - TRBD1 CASSMGTAEAFF TGTGCCAGTAGTATGGGGACAGCTGAAGCTTTCTTT
TRBJ1-1 TRBV27 - - CASSFRPTPNTEAFF TGTGCCAGCAGTTTCCGCCCGACACCAAACACTGAAGCTTTCTTT
TRBJ2-2 TRBV7-3 - - CASSLNTGELFF TGTGCCAGCAGCCTAAACACCGGGGAGCTGTTTTTT
TRBJ2-3 TRBV2 - TRBD2 CAGNSGNTDTQYF TGTGCCGGAAATAGCGGGAACACAGATACGCAGTATTTT
TRBJ1-2 TRBV14 - - CASSQTGPNYGYTF TGTGCCAGCAGCCAAACAGGACCAAACTATGGCTACACCTTC
TRBJ1-1 TRBV7-3 once - CASSLIQGANTEAFF TGTGCCAGCAGCTTAATCCAGGGTGCGAACACTGAAGCTTTCTTT
TRBJ2-5 TRBV6-6 - TRBD2 CASSRTSGGEETQYF TGTGCCAGCAGTCGGACTAGCGGGGGGGAAGAGACCCAGTACTTC
TRBJ2-3 TRBV5-4 - - CASSFDDIPTDTQYF TGTGCCAGCAGCTTCGACGACATCCCAACAGATACGCAGTATTTT
TRBJ1-1 TRBV18 - - CASSLESTERAFF TGTGCCAGCTCACTCGAATCGACAGAAAGAGCTTTCTTT
TRBJ1-3 TRBV18 - - CASSPLRVGSSGNTIYF TGTGCCAGCTCACCCCTCCGGGTCGGGAGCTCTGGAAACACCATATATTTT
TRBJ1-2 TRBV30 - TRBD1 CAWRQPGQLIWGGYTF TGTGCCTGGAGACAACCGGGACAGCTAATTTGGGGTGGCTACACCTTC
TRBJ2-1 TRBV4-1 - - CASSARLVYGNEQFF TGCGCCAGCAGCGCCCGACTAGTTTACGGCAATGAGCAGTTCTTC
TRBJ1-1 TRBV13 - - CASSEGLGYTEAFF TGTGCCAGCAGCGAAGGACTTGGGTACACTGAAGCTTTCTTT
TRBJ1-3 TRBV5-4 - - CASSLASGGALSGNTIYF TGTGCCAGCAGCTTGGCCTCGGGGGGGGCCCTATCTGGAAACACCATATATTTT
TRBJ1-1 TRBV12-3/TRBV12-4 - - CASSRTANTEAFF TGTGCCAGCAGCAGGACAGCTAACACTGAAGCTTTCTTT
TRBJ2-1 TRBV4-3 - - CASSQDRYSDNEQFF TGCGCCAGCAGCCAAGATCGATATAGCGACAATGAGCAGTTCTTC
TRBJ1-3 TRBV5-1 - - CASSLGGTDSGNTIYF TGCGCCAGCAGCTTGGGTGGTACTGACTCTGGAAACACCATATATTTT